The 17 T cell receptor beta chains below were found in one sample sequenced in a study of cytomegalovirus exposure and HLA in healthy donors. PCR used 60 Vbeta primers and 13 Jbeta primers. Using immunoSEQ multiplex PCR, the repertoire was profiled, and TCRdb retains in-frame clones only, with some absent. The table has about 120,000 clones, approximately 80% seen once. The specimen sequenced was PBMCs. The receptors were gathered from a man aged 18 to 30 in good health and CMV-seropositive.

The V and J genes are TRBV19 and TRBJ1-2; D ambiguous. The CDR3 has 13 amino acids. Germline CDR1 reads LNHDA; CDR2 reads SQIVND (reference sequence). Between the trimmed V and J ends, which lost 0 bases and 4 bases, there was a span of 6 bases. The CDR3 DNA is TGTGCCAGTAGTATAGAGGGCTCCTATGGCTACACCTTC. Translating gives CASSIEGSYGYTF.

The genes are TRBV30 and TRBJ2-2; D remains ambiguous. Germline V gives CDR1 GTSNPN, CDR2 SVGIG (reference sequence). Trimming shortened V by 0 bases and J by 0 bases, and 14 bases separated the two germline ends. This CDR3 spans 17 amino acids. The CDR3 bases are TGTGCCTGGAGTGTACGAGCTTCTAAAACGAACACCGGGGAGCTGTTTTTT. Protein sequence: CAWSVRASKTNTGELFF.

V usage is TRBV6-6 and J usage is TRBJ1-5, with a tentative D call TRBD1 (5 bases). The CDR3 has 12 amino acids. Germline loops: CDR1 MNHNY, CDR2 SVGAGI (reference sequence). V was pared by 10 bases and J by 5 bases, with 12 bases between. The CDR3 DNA follows: TGTGCCACCGGGGGACTTTATCAGCCCCAGCATTTT. Its protein product is CATGGLYQPQHF.

The chain uses TRBV10-1 and TRBJ2-7; D possibly corresponds to TRBD1 (5 bases). V lost 4 bases and J 3 bases, leaving 10 bases between the germline ends. This CDR3 comprises 13 residues. CDR1 is WNHNN and CDR2 is SYGVQD in the germline V gene (reference sequence). The CDR3 sequence: CASSAGAGYEQYF. The CDR3, as DNA: TGCGCCAGCAGTGCTGGGGCAGGCTACGAGCAGTACTTC.

V is TRBV28 and J is TRBJ1-1; TRBD1 agrees at 10 bases. V lost 5 bases and J lost 1; bases outside the gene matches: 4. Germline CDR1 is MDHEN and CDR2 is SYDVKM. The CDR3 is 15 amino acids. The CDR3 bases are TGTGCCAGCAGTACGGGGACAGGGGCGAACACTGAAGCTTTCTTT. This encodes CASSTGTGANTEAFF.

About this clone: The same CDR3 also results from other DNA sequences found in this sample. The chain uses TRBV4-1 and TRBJ1-5, with D maybe TRBD1 (6 bases). V gave up 3 bases and J gave up 7 bases, with 10 bases separating them. The CDR3 length is 13 residues. The V gene's germline CDR1 is MGHRA and CDR2 YSYEKL. The CDR3 protein is CASSQAGEQPQHF. In DNA form, the CDR3 reads TGCGCCAGCAGCCAGGCAGGGGAACAGCCCCAGCATTTT.

The V call is TRBV2, the J call TRBJ2-1; the match to TRBD2 covers 11 bases. This CDR3 is built from 16 residues. The germline V gene encodes CDR1 SNHLY and CDR2 FYNNEI. V was pared by 6 bases and J by 3 bases, with 7 bases of the junction left unmatched. CDR3 coding DNA: TGTGCCAGCAGCCAAATAGCGGGAGGGGGCTACAATGAGCAGTTCTTC. This translates into CASSQIAGGGYNEQFF.

V and J are TRBV27 and TRBJ1-5; D is undetermined. Germline loops: CDR1 MNHEY, CDR2 SMNVEV (reference sequence). This CDR3 is 14 amino acids long. V was trimmed by 3 bases and J by 4 bases, leaving 10 bases between them. The CDR3 DNA follows: TGTGCCAGCAGTTTTTCTCCGAGGAATCAGCCCCAGCATTTT. Residues: CASSFSPRNQPQHF.

V is TRBV4-1 and J is TRBJ1-2, with unresolved D. V was trimmed by 0 bases and J by 4 bases, leaving 12 bases between them. The CDR3 is made up of 15 amino acids. Germline CDR1 MGHRA, CDR2 YSYEKL. The CDR3 DNA sequence: TGCGCCAGCAGCCAAGATTTTACACGTCCCTATGGCTACACCTTC. Translated, it gives CASSQDFTRPYGYTF.

The chain combines TRBV6-4 with TRBJ1-1, with D possibly TRBD1 on 5 matching bases. The CDR3 consists of 14 residues. Germline V gene lookup returns CDR1 MRHNA and CDR2 SNTAGT. V lost 6 bases and J 1 base, leaving 12 bases between the germline ends. DNA of the CDR3: TGTGCCAGCAGATTGACAGAGCAGAACACTGAAGCTTTCTTT. It is translated as CASRLTEQNTEAFF.

V usage is TRBV7-6 and J usage is TRBJ2-7, with D uncertain. The germline V gene has CDR1 SGHVS and CDR2 FNYEAQ. The CDR3 spans 14 residues. Deletions cut 1 base from V and 1 base from J, with 8 bases between. The CDR3 DNA sequence: TGTGCCAGCAGCTTAGTCCCCCAATCCTACGAGCAGTACTTC. The encoded protein is CASSLVPQSYEQYF.

A few counts support this clone. The chain couples TRBV4-2 to TRBJ2-1; the match to TRBD2 covers 13 bases. The V and J ends lost 1 base and 12 bases, in that order; junction bases with no gene match: 6. CDR1 is LGHNA, CDR2 YNFKEQ, per germline. The CDR3 has 15 residues. As DNA, the CDR3 is TGTGCCAGCAGCCAAGGACTAGCGGGGGGCTCTGGGCAGTTCTTC. The encoded protein is CASSQGLAGGSGQFF.

The table lists this clone with a few counts. The chain carries TRBV6-1 and TRBJ2-3; TRBD1 matches at 10 bases. This CDR3 has 13 residues. J was trimmed by 7 bases and V by 5 bases; bases with no gene match: 3. CDR1 and CDR2 (germline): MNHNS, SASEGT. Here the CDR3 reads CASSWTGGNTQYF. CDR3 nucleotide sequence: TGTGCCAGCAGTTGGACAGGGGGTAATACGCAGTATTTT.

Regarding this clone: At one boundary the junction diverges from the germline segment, which might be a read error. The V gene is TRBV20-1, the J gene TRBJ2-7, with a weak D call TRBD2 (5 bases). CDR1 is DFQATT, CDR2 SNEGSKA, per germline (reference sequence). The CDR3 consists of 11 residues. CDR3 DNA sequence: TGCAGTGCTAGATCACTGGGAGAGCAGTATTTC. Amino acid sequence: CSARSLGEQYF.

This clone was counted a single time. The chain carries TRBV6-5 and TRBJ2-7; D is perhaps TRBD1 (5 bases). There are 14 residues in the CDR3. The germline gives CDR1 MNHEY, CDR2 SVGAGI. V was cut by 6 bases and J by 2 bases, with 14 bases left in between. The CDR3 region is CASRPDSPPYEQYF. CDR3 bases: TGTGCCAGCAGACCTGACAGTCCCCCCTACGAGCAGTACTTC.

The rearrangement uses TRBV7-2 and TRBJ1-2; D unresolved. Germline values: CDR1 SGHTA, CDR2 FQGNSA. The CDR3 is 15 residues long. V lost 1 base to trimming and J lost 0 bases, with 9 bases between them. CDR3 protein: CASSLVPTPNYGYTF. The CDR3, as DNA: TGTGCCAGCAGCTTAGTCCCGACACCTAACTATGGCTACACCTTC.

The chain has TRBV7-6 and TRBJ1-5, with D possibly TRBD1 on 5 matching bases. Trimming removed 2 bases at V and 7 bases at J, with 12 bases between. Per the germline V gene, CDR1 is SGHVS and CDR2 is FNYEAQ. The CDR3 sequence is 14 residues long. The DNA of the CDR3 is TGTGCCAGCAGCTTATGGGTAGGGGTGCAGCCCCAGCATTTT. The encoded protein is CASSLWVGVQPQHF. The variable domain in full, completed from reference TRBV7-6 and TRBJ1-5, reads GAGVSQSPRYKVTKRGQDVALRCDPISGHVSLYWYRQALGQGPEFLTYFNYEAQQDKSGLPNDRFSAERPEGSISTLTIQRTEQRDSAMYRCASSLWVGVQPQHFGDGTRLSIL.